Each of the 9 T cell receptor beta chains below was sequenced from the same sample in a study of shared clonotypes between healthy human individuals. Libraries were prepared by immunoSEQ multiplex PCR; TCRdb keeps only in-frame clonotypes and omits some of them. The repertoire consists of approximately 530,000 clones, with almost 97% occurring once and the leading ten covering 0.06%. Material: naive CD4+ T cells sorted from blood. Subset: CD45RA+ positively selected. The receptors here all came from a woman in her 30s in good health.

This chain links TRBV9 with TRBJ2-3; 13 bases align to TRBD2. Trimming at V came to 1 base and at J to 1 base, leaving 3 bases not matched to a gene. Germline loops: CDR1 SGDLS, CDR2 YYNGEE. The CDR3 contains 17 residues. The CDR3 nucleotides are TGTGCCAGCAGCGTACAAGGACTAGCGGGAGGCACAGATACGCAGTATTTT. Its translation is CASSVQGLAGGTDTQYF.

The chain carries TRBV4-2 and TRBJ2-1; 8 bases fit TRBD2. This CDR3 comprises 14 residues. Germline CDR1 LGHNA, CDR2 YNFKEQ. V shed 1 base, J shed 6 bases, and the junction held 2 bases outside the gene matches. CDR3 protein: CASSQGLAINEQFF. CDR3 DNA sequence: TGTGCCAGCAGCCAAGGACTAGCGATCAATGAGCAGTTCTTC.

The rearrangement uses TRBV4-1 and TRBJ2-2, with 8 nucleotides matching TRBD2. In germline, CDR1 is MGHRA, CDR2 YSYEKL. The trim removed 0 bases at V and 5 bases at J, leaving 8 bases unmatched. The CDR3 extends over 17 amino acids. CDR3 sequence: CASSQDTGGGRTGELFF. CDR3 DNA sequence: TGCGCCAGCAGCCAAGATACCGGGGGGGGTCGAACCGGGGAGCTGTTTTTT.

Remarks on this clone: Other DNA sequences in this specimen translate into the identical CDR3. The chain is built from TRBV18 and TRBJ1-1, with unresolved D. The CDR3 loop spans 13 amino acids. Trimming cost V 3 bases and J 0 bases, with 5 bases left between them. In germline, CDR1 is KGHSH, CDR2 LQKENI. Here the CDR3 reads CASSPALNTEAFF. CDR3 in DNA: TGTGCCAGCTCACCTGCTTTGAACACTGAAGCTTTCTTT.

Comments on this clone: A read error may produce the germline difference seen at one junction end. The chain uses TRBV6-4 and TRBJ1-1; D is uncertain. The CDR3 covers 14 residues. CDR1 and CDR2 (germline): MRHNA, SNTAGT. The CDR3 sequence: CASSNSGKNTEAFF. The CDR3 DNA reads TGTGCCAGCAGTAACTCGGGGAAGAACACTGAAGCTTTCTTT.

This rearrangement joins TRBV20-1 to TRBJ2-5; unclear D gene. Germline CDR1 DFQATT, CDR2 SNEGSKA (reference sequence). The CDR3 is 11 amino acids. The ends were cut back, 7 bases at V and 5 bases at J, with 11 bases in the middle. The DNA for the CDR3 is TGCAGTGAGTTGGCCCGGGAGACCCAGTACTTC. The encoded protein is CSELARETQYF.

The gene calls are TRBV21-1 and TRBJ1-5. TRBV21-1 is tagged as a pseudogene. The CDR3 has 21 residues. CDR3 sequence: CASSKRAKRGTADISNQPQHF. For the CDR3, the DNA is TGTGCCAGCAGCAAAAGGGCGAAGCGGGGTACCGCCGACATTAGCAATCAGCCCCAGCATTTT.

The chain recombines TRBV6-1 with TRBJ2-3, with 10 bases that match TRBD1. V was clipped by 3 bases and J by 4 bases; unmatched bases: 1. CDR1 is MNHNS and CDR2 is SASEGT in the germline V gene. The CDR3 covers 14 residues. The CDR3 coding sequence is TGTGCCAGCAGTGAGACAGGGGGCCCAGATACGCAGTATTTT. This codes for CASSETGGPDTQYF.

The V call is TRBV7-2, the J call TRBJ2-1; D is unresolved. The germline V gene has CDR1 SGHTA and CDR2 FQGNSA. This CDR3 has 12 residues. The germline V and J ends were trimmed by 2 bases and 8 bases, with 7 bases remaining between them. The CDR3 here is CASSLSGYEQFF. In DNA form, the CDR3 reads TGTGCCAGCAGCTTATCAGGCTATGAGCAGTTCTTC. Supplemented by reference TRBV7-2 and TRBJ2-1, the full variable domain reads GAGVSQSPSNKVTEKGKDVELRCDPISGHTALYWYRQSLGQGLEFLIYFQGNSAPDKSGLPSDRFSAERTGGSVSTLTIQRTQQEDSAVYLCASSLSGYEQFFGPGTRLTVL.